The 13 T cell receptor beta chains reported below all come from one sample, sequenced in a study of blood T cell repertoires in COVID-19. Assay used: immunoSEQ multiplex PCR; TCRdb lists only in-frame clones, some missing. The sample lists 400,000 to 500,000 clones, about 88% occurring once. Sequencing was carried out using PBMCs or T cells enriched from blood (not recorded which). The receptors come from a woman aged 18 to 35 who had been exposed to COVID-19.

V and J are TRBV24-1 and TRBJ1-1; 10 nucleotides align to TRBD1. CDR3 size: 16 residues. Germline V CDR1 and CDR2: KGHDR, SFDVKD. With 7 bases clipped from V and 5 bases from J, the junction kept 12 bases outside the gene matches. The DNA of the CDR3 is TGTGCCACCAGCCCGGGACAGGGGAATATTTTTACTGAAGCTTTCTTT. Translated, it gives CATSPGQGNIFTEAFF.

This chain joins TRBV28 and TRBJ1-2; perhaps TRBD1 as D (5 bases). With 3 bases removed from V and 13 bases from J, the gap between germline ends came to 12 bases. Germline V gene data show CDR1 as MDHEN and CDR2 as SYDVKM. CDR3 length: 11 residues. The CDR3 DNA is TGTGCCAGCAGTTTGGATCAGGGTACCACCTTC. Its protein is CASSLDQGTTF.

This chain uses TRBV5-1 with TRBJ2-7; 9 bases map to TRBD2. CDR1 is SGHRS and CDR2 is YFSETQ in the germline V gene. V trimming: 3 bases; J trimming: 4 bases; junction bases outside the gene matches: 5. This CDR3 contains 14 residues. CDR3 bases: TGCGCCAGCAGCTCAGCGGGGGGTGCGTACGAGCAGTACTTC. As protein: CASSSAGGAYEQYF.

The chain uses TRBV5-4 and TRBJ2-3; 7 bases map to TRBD2. CDR3 length: 14 amino acids. Germline CDR1 SGHNT, CDR2 YYREEE (reference sequence). Unmatched junction bases numbered 4, after V lost 4 bases and J lost 2 bases. This CDR3 is CASSRAGLTDTQYF. DNA of the CDR3: TGTGCCAGCAGCCGAGCGGGGCTCACAGATACGCAGTATTTT.

The chain links TRBV30 to TRBJ1-1; a possible D gene is TRBD1 (6 bases). CDR1 GTSNPN and CDR2 SVGIG come from the germline V gene (reference sequence). The length of the CDR3 is 11 residues. Trimming left V 4 bases short and J 11 bases short, with 14 bases between. This CDR3 is CAWTQGTAAFF. As DNA, the CDR3 is TGTGCCTGGACCCAGGGGACGGCCGCTTTCTTT.

The V gene is TRBV2, the J gene TRBJ2-7; D is unclear. Germline CDR1 and CDR2: SNHLY and FYNNEI. This CDR3 spans 11 amino acids. Trimming pared 6 bases from V and 0 bases from J, leaving 3 bases between. CDR3 region: CASRSSYEQYF. In nucleotides, the CDR3 is TGTGCCAGCAGGAGCTCCTACGAGCAGTACTTC.

The chain couples TRBV11-2 to TRBJ1-2; 12 nucleotides line up with TRBD1. With 1 base clipped from V and 4 bases from J, the junction kept 4 bases outside the gene matches. In germline, CDR1 is SGHAT, CDR2 FQNNGV. The length of the CDR3 is 16 residues. CDR3 sequence (DNA): TGTGCCAGCAGCTTAGCCCCGGGACAGGGGGCCTATGGCTACACCTTC. Translated: CASSLAPGQGAYGYTF.

V and J are TRBV2 and TRBJ2-3, with TRBD2 matching over 14 bases. Unmatched junction bases numbered 2, after V lost 8 bases and J lost 7 bases. The CDR3 length is 13 residues. Germline V gene data show CDR1 as SNHLY and CDR2 as FYNNEI. The CDR3 is CASGLAGGHTQYF. In DNA, the CDR3 is TGTGCCAGCGGACTAGCGGGAGGTCATACGCAGTATTTT.

This chain links TRBV7-2 with TRBJ1-2; a weak D match, TRBD1 (5 bases). The V and J ends lost 0 bases and 1 base respectively, with 15 bases between them. The CDR3 spans 17 residues. Germline V gene sequence: CDR1 SGHTA, CDR2 FQGNSA. CDR3 protein: CASSLATGLEVNYGYTF. CDR3 sequence (DNA): TGTGCCAGCAGCTTAGCAACGGGACTCGAGGTTAACTATGGCTACACCTTC.

The CDR3 DNA sequence: TGTGCCAGCAGTTACTCGGGGGGGGCGGGGAATTCACCCCTCCACTTT. Protein: CASSYSGGAGNSPLHF. V gene TRBV6-5 combines with J gene TRBJ1-6; weak D call: TRBD1 (6 bases). V was cut by 0 bases and J by 7 bases, with 13 bases left in between. Germline assignment: CDR1 MNHEY and CDR2 SVGAGI. The CDR3 covers 16 residues.

The chain links TRBV18 to TRBJ2-3, with TRBD2 matching over 10 bases. Germline loops: CDR1 KGHSH, CDR2 LQKENI. The CDR3 has 16 residues. V lost 3 bases to trimming and J lost 2 bases; unmatched junction nucleotides: 5. The CDR3, as DNA: TGTGCCAGCTCACCTCAACTAGCGGGGAACACAGATACGCAGTATTTT. It codes for CASSPQLAGNTDTQYF.

The V gene is TRBV27, the J gene TRBJ1-6; the D gene is possibly TRBD1 (5 bases). CDR3 length: 13 residues. V was pared by 2 bases and J by 9 bases, with 8 bases between. The germline V gene has CDR1 MNHEY and CDR2 SMNVEV (reference sequence). CDR3 sequence (DNA): TGTGCCAGCAGTTTAGCGGGGGGTTCACCCCTCCACTTT. Translating gives CASSLAGGSPLHF.

The chain carries TRBV11-2 and TRBJ1-4; TRBD1 matches 8 bases. Germline CDR1 reads SGHAT; CDR2 reads FQNNGV. Losses at the gene ends were 5 bases for V and 8 bases for J; bases not matched to a gene: 13. The length of the CDR3 is 16 residues. The CDR3 DNA follows: TGTGCCAGCAGCGTCCTATCAGGGGGCAGGCGAGAAAAACTGTTTTTT. Amino acid sequence: CASSVLSGGRREKLFF.